This TCR beta chain comes out of a study of T cells in Graves' hyperthyroidism and ophthalmopathy. Study-level findings and limits: Most clonotypes expanded in thyroid above 0.001 were likewise present in blood.

RNA transcripts provided the source from which TCR beta CDR3 regions were amplified. The HTBI primer set served for first-round RT-PCR of the TCR CDR3. TCRdb used MiXCR to reprocess the multiplex PCR reads, holding one entry per CDR3 protein. Of hundreds of thousands of distinct CDR3 sequences in the sample, approximately 23% were seen once. The CDR3 spans 13 residues. Germline values: CDR1 LNHDA, CDR2 SQIVND (reference sequence). The germline V and J ends were trimmed by 3 bases and 7 bases, with 10 bases remaining between them. In the case of this clonotype: The antigen is undetermined.

A NOSPECS grade of at least 4, a Clinical Activity Score of at least 3 and duration under 3 months were recorded in ophthalmopathy patients. Uncontrolled infection, other autoimmune disease, pregnancy or lactation led to exclusion. Clinical symptoms, serum thyroxine and TRAb, thyroid ultrasound and orbital computed tomography were used for the diagnoses. The clonotype originates from a man between 25 and 39 years old with Graves' ophthalmopathy. The V call is TRBV19, the J call TRBJ2-1, with D possibly matching TRBD1 (5 bases). Sequenced input: blood. CDR3 nucleotide sequence: TGTGCCAGTAGTATGCAGGGTGGGAATGAGCAGTTCTTC. Its protein product is CASSMQGGNEQFF.